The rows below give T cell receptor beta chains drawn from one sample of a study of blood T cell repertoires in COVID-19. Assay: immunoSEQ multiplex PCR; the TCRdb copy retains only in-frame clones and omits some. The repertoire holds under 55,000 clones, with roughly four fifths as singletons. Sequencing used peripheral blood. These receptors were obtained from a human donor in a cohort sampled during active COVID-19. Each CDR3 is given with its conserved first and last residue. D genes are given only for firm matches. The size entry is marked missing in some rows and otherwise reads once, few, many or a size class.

TGTGCCAGTAGTATCTCGACAGGGGAGGCGGAGACCCAGTACTTC | CASSISTGEAETQYF | TRBJ2-5 | TRBV19 | TRBD1 | NA
TGTGCCAGCAGCTCACGACTAGCCCAGAGGAGGACAGATACGCAGTATTTT | CASSSRLAQRRTDTQYF | TRBJ2-3 | TRBV21-1 | NA | NA
TGTGCCAGCAGTTCCCCGGACAAGTGGGAGCAGTTCTTC | CASSSPDKWEQFF | TRBJ2-1 | TRBV12-3/TRBV12-4 | NA | once
TGTGCCAGCAGCTTTAGCCAGGGTGGCGAGCAGTACTTC | CASSFSQGGEQYF | TRBJ2-7 | TRBV7-7 | NA | NA
TGTGCCACTGGGACAGGACCAATCTATGGCTACACCTTC | CATGTGPIYGYTF | TRBJ1-2 | TRBV24-1 | TRBD1 | NA
TGTGCCACCAGTGACACATGGACTAGCGGGGCTTCTGCGGATGAGCAGTTCTTC | CATSDTWTSGASADEQFF | TRBJ2-1 | TRBV24-1 | TRBD2 | NA
TGTGCCAGCAGTCCACTTAGCGGGAGGTCCTACAATGAGCAGTTCTTC | CASSPLSGRSYNEQFF | TRBJ2-1 | TRBV6-6 | TRBD2 | NA
TGTGCCAGCAGCGCGACCTACGAGCAGTACTTC | CASSATYEQYF | TRBJ2-7 | TRBV7-2 | NA | once
TGTGCCACCAGCAAAACACCAGACAGAACTAATTCACCCCTCCACTTT | CATSKTPDRTNSPLHF | TRBJ1-6 | TRBV15 | NA | NA
TGTGCCAGCAGCCCCCTTTCGACAGCCTCTGGAAACACCATATATTTT | CASSPLSTASGNTIYF | TRBJ1-3 | TRBV7-9 | NA | NA
TGTGCCAGCAGCCCCCGGGAGAGAGTCTACAATGAGCAGTTCTTC | CASSPRERVYNEQFF | TRBJ2-1 | TRBV11-2 | NA | NA
TGTGCCAGCAGCCCTAGCGAAAGAGGCCCAGATACGCAGTATTTT | CASSPSERGPDTQYF | TRBJ2-3 | TRBV7-7 | NA | NA
TGTGCCAGCAGCTTGGCGGGACCCCACACCGGGGAGCTGTTTTTT | CASSLAGPHTGELFF | TRBJ2-2 | TRBV11-3 | NA | few
TGTGCCAGTAGTATGCGGGGCAGGGTCCCTAACTATGGCTACACCTTC | CASSMRGRVPNYGYTF | TRBJ1-2 | TRBV19 | NA | NA
TGTGCCAGCAGCGATGACGGGACAGCGTACAATGAGCAGTTCTTC | CASSDDGTAYNEQFF | TRBJ2-1 | TRBV2 | TRBD1 | NA
TGTGCCAGCAGCCCCCGGGATTCGGGAAACACCATATATTTT | CASSPRDSGNTIYF | TRBJ1-3 | TRBV3-1/TRBV3-2 | NA | NA
TGTGCCAGCAGCCGGGACAGAGCGGAGACCCAGTACTTC | CASSRDRAETQYF | TRBJ2-5 | TRBV3-1/TRBV3-2 | TRBD1 | few
TGTGCCAGCACCCCGCCAGGGACTTATAGCAATCAGCCCCAGCATTTT | CASTPPGTYSNQPQHF | TRBJ1-5 | TRBV28 | NA | NA
TGTGCCAGCATCGCCTACGAGCAGTACTTC | CASIAYEQYF | TRBJ2-7 | TRBV21-1 | NA | NA
TGCGCCAGCAGTCAACCGGGACAGGGTATGTGTGGCTACACCTTC | CASSQPGQGMCGYTF | TRBJ1-2 | TRBV23-1 | TRBD1 | NA
TGTGCCTGGAGGGGGACTACGGCGGGAGGGCCAAGAGATACGCAGTATTTT | CAWRGTTAGGPRDTQYF | TRBJ2-3 | TRBV30 | TRBD2 | NA
TGTGCCAGCAGCTGGGGAAGGGGTATGTGGAAAAACATTCAGTACTTC | CASSWGRGMWKNIQYF | TRBJ2-4 | TRBV7-2 | NA | NA
TGTGCCAGCAGCTTTCGGGAAAGGTCCTTCGGCGGCTACACCTTC | CASSFRERSFGGYTF | TRBJ1-2 | TRBV5-6 | NA | NA
TGTGCCAGTAGTTCTGGGACAGGGGGCGGCATTCAGTACTTC | CASSSGTGGGIQYF | TRBJ2-4 | TRBV19 | TRBD1 | NA
TGCAGTGCAGGACTGCATCATGAGCAGTTCTTC | CSAGLHHEQFF | TRBJ2-1 | TRBV20-1 | NA | NA
TGTGCCAGCAGCCCCGGGACTAGCGTCGGCTCCTACGAGCAGTACTTC | CASSPGTSVGSYEQYF | TRBJ2-7 | TRBV7-2 | TRBD2 | NA
TGTGCCAGCAGCAGGACAGGCGCGGGAAACACCATATATTTT | CASSRTGAGNTIYF | TRBJ1-3 | TRBV6-5 | TRBD1 | NA
TGTGCCAGCAGCTTAGATCACCTAGCGGCCCAGGAGACCCAGTACTTC | CASSLDHLAAQETQYF | TRBJ2-5 | TRBV11-3 | TRBD2 | NA
TGCGCCAGCAGCTCACAGGTGACTAATGAAAAACTGTTTTTT | CASSSQVTNEKLFF | TRBJ1-4 | TRBV5-1 | NA | few
TGTGCCAGCAGCCAACTAGCGGGAGGCGGGAATGAGCAGTTCTTC | CASSQLAGGGNEQFF | TRBJ2-1 | TRBV7-3 | TRBD2 | NA
TGTGCCACCAGTGATACCGGACAGGGGGCCTCCAATGAGCAGTTCTTC | CATSDTGQGASNEQFF | TRBJ2-1 | TRBV24-1 | TRBD1 | NA
TGTGCCAGCAGCGCGACAGGGGAGCTAGCGGATACGCAGTATTTT | CASSATGELADTQYF | TRBJ2-3 | TRBV9 | TRBD1 | once
TGTGCCAGCAGTCTCCGAGGGCTAGCGGGTTACAATGAGCAGTTCTTC | CASSLRGLAGYNEQFF | TRBJ2-1 | TRBV6-2/TRBV6-3 | TRBD2 | NA
TGTGCCAGCAGTTTATGGTCTAGCGGGAGTTTTGAGACCCAGTACTTC | CASSLWSSGSFETQYF | TRBJ2-5 | TRBV27 | TRBD2 | NA
TGTGCCAGCAGCTTACTCGTACAGGGTCTCCCTGGAAACACCATATATTTT | CASSLLVQGLPGNTIYF | TRBJ1-3 | TRBV7-9 | NA | NA
TGTGCCAGCAGCCCCGGACTAGCGGGAGTTGGCAATGAGCAGTTCTTC | CASSPGLAGVGNEQFF | TRBJ2-1 | TRBV11-2 | TRBD2 | NA